The 26 T cell receptor beta chains below all came from one sample that was sequenced in a study of T cell repertoires in cytomegalovirus infection. TCRdb analysed the reads with MiXCR anew, one entry per CDR3 protein. The repertoire holds about 200,000 distinct CDR3 sequences, with 9.5% as singletons. The source material was PBMCs. These receptors originate from a human donor in good health (CMV status not recorded). Some clones in this sample may be carry-over from other donors' samples.

The chain carries TRBV5-1 and TRBJ2-7, with D perhaps TRBD1 (5 bases). The ends were cut back, 3 bases at V and 3 bases at J, with 10 bases in the middle. Per the germline V gene, CDR1 is SGHRS and CDR2 is YFSETQ. There are 13 residues in the CDR3. The CDR3 nucleotides read TGCGCCAGCAGCTACCCAGGGATCTACGAGCAGTACTTC. Amino acids: CASSYPGIYEQYF.

The chain uses TRBV25-1 and TRBJ2-1, with D hard to call. Germline V gene data show CDR1 as MGHDK and CDR2 as SYGVNS. CDR3 length: 12 amino acids. Trimming pared 7 bases from V and 5 bases from J, leaving 9 bases between. The CDR3 DNA is TGTGCCAGCATTGGCTTGAACAATGAGCAGTTCTTC. Encoded protein: CASIGLNNEQFF.

In regard to this clonotype: A much larger clone sits a single nucleotide away, making a read error possible. No DNA is shown, since the ends of the CDR3 on it are uncertain; the CDR3 is the one TCRdb lists. The chain is built from TRBV5-4 and TRBJ2-2; the table calls TRBD1, which could not be checked here. The CDR3 spans 16 residues, counting both ends. CDR1 is SGHNT, CDR2 YYREEE, per germline (reference sequence). CDR3: CASRWGLGANTGERFF.

In its sample, this clonotype was seen many times. CDR3 DNA: TGTGCCAGCAGCTCACGTGGCGGGATCTCCTACAATGAGCAGTTCTTC. Residues: CASSSRGGISYNEQFF. The rearrangement joins TRBV7-9 to TRBJ2-1, with D perhaps TRBD2 (6 bases). V dropped 4 bases and J dropped 0 bases, with 13 bases sitting between them. The CDR3 is 16 residues long. Germline loops: CDR1 SEHNR, CDR2 FQNEAQ (reference sequence).

This clonotype was found a few times. The chain has TRBV19 and TRBJ2-7; possible D gene TRBD2, 6 bases. Germline lookup yields CDR1 LNHDA and CDR2 SQIVND (reference sequence). The CDR3 is 14 residues long. Trimming removed 2 bases at V and 1 base at J, with 9 bases between. The CDR3 spells CASSIQEGSYEQYF. CDR3 bases: TGTGCCAGTAGTATACAGGAGGGGTCCTACGAGCAGTACTTC.

This clonotype has a count of ten or more. The rearrangement joins TRBV12-3 or TRBV12-4 to TRBJ1-5, with a tentative D call TRBD1 (5 bases). Trimming left V 3 bases short and J 7 bases short, with 10 bases between. This CDR3 has 13 residues. The CDR3 bases are TGTGCCAGCAGTTTGGGGGTCGGCCAGCCCCAGCATTTT. It specifies CASSLGVGQPQHF.

This clonotype has more than one count but fewer than ten. This chain uses TRBV12-3 or TRBV12-4 with TRBJ1-3, with 7 positions matching TRBD1. This CDR3 region has 18 residues. The ends lost 3 bases at V and 0 bases at J; junction bases unmatched: 11. The CDR3 here is CASSFTRGGASSGNTIYF. CDR3 coding DNA: TGTGCCAGCAGTTTCACCAGGGGGGGCGCTAGCTCTGGAAACACCATATATTTT.

Of note for this clonotype: One base away lies a much larger clone, so this may be a sequencing read error. The chain couples TRBV12-3 or TRBV12-4 to TRBJ1-2, with unresolved D. The CDR3 covers 14 residues. V was clipped by 5 bases and J by 8 bases, with 18 bases between them. CDR3 DNA: TGTGCCAGCAGTCCGGTACGAGAAAAGCGGGGCTACACCTTC. It encodes CASSPVREKRGYTF.

This clonotype was observed at least ten times. The chain links TRBV20-1 to TRBJ1-1; TRBD1 aligns across 8 bases. Germline CDR1 reads DFQATT; CDR2 reads SNEGSKA (reference sequence). Losses at the gene ends were 6 bases for V and 6 bases for J; bases not matched to a gene: 12. The CDR3 totals 14 residues. This chain's CDR3 is CSAKPDRGGSEAFF. As DNA, the CDR3 is TGCAGTGCAAAACCAGACAGGGGTGGATCTGAAGCTTTCTTT.

This clonotype was found a few times. CDR3 sequence reads: CASRHTSGRAYEQYF. As DNA, the CDR3 is TGTGCCAGCAGACATACTAGCGGGAGGGCCTACGAGCAGTACTTC. The J gene is TRBJ2-7, the V gene TRBV28; 13 bases are a match to TRBD2. After removal of 6 bases from V and 2 bases from J, the junction contained 4 bases not matched to a gene. The germline gives CDR1 MDHEN, CDR2 SYDVKM. The CDR3 covers 15 residues.

This clonotype was seen a handful of times. The chain is built from TRBV29-1 and TRBJ2-1, with a weak D call TRBD2 (6 bases). Trimming left V 2 bases short and J 7 bases short, with 18 bases between. The CDR3 extends over 15 amino acids. Germline-derived CDR1 and CDR2 are SQVTM and ANQGSEA. In DNA, the CDR3 is TGCAGCGTTGAAACTGTGCCTGGGAGGACTAATGAGCAGTTCTTC. Translation: CSVETVPGRTNEQFF.

Ten or more counts support this clonotype. The chain combines TRBV7-9 with TRBJ2-7; D may correspond to TRBD1 or TRBD2 (5 bases each). The CDR3 spans 15 residues. Trimming took 5 bases from V and 7 from J, leaving 21 bases between them. The germline gives CDR1 SEHNR, CDR2 FQNEAQ (reference sequence). DNA for the CDR3: TGTGCCAGCAGCCGACCCCTGGGGGACCTTAGAGAGCAGTACTTC. Its protein product is CASSRPLGDLREQYF.

This clonotype was detected only a few times. The chain employs TRBV4-3 and TRBJ2-1; tentative D call: TRBD2 (5 bases). The CDR3 totals 16 residues. The V and J ends lost 10 bases and 7 bases respectively, with 26 bases between them. Germline V gene sequence: CDR1 LGHNA, CDR2 YSLEER. CDR3 sequence: CATPDVQRESGNEQFF. The CDR3 DNA is TGCGCCACCCCAGACGTCCAGAGGGAGTCTGGAAATGAGCAGTTCTTC.

This clonotype has a handful of counts. The chain has TRBV30 and TRBJ1-4, with 7 nucleotides matching TRBD1. CDR1 GTSNPN and CDR2 SVGIG come from the germline V gene (reference sequence). V gave up 3 bases and J gave up 0 bases; unmatched junction bases: 4. The CDR3 spans 15 residues. The CDR3 bases are TGTGCCTGGAGACCCGGACAGGCAACTAATGAAAAACTGTTTTTT. The encoded protein is CAWRPGQATNEKLFF.

The V call is TRBV20-1, the J call TRBJ2-7, with 8 positions matching TRBD1. This CDR3 region has 13 residues. V lost 6 bases and J lost 4; bases outside the gene matches: 8. The V gene's germline CDR1 is DFQATT and CDR2 SNEGSKA (reference sequence). The CDR3 nucleotides read TGCAGTGCAACCCACAGGGGGATGTACGAGCAGTACTTC. Its protein product is CSATHRGMYEQYF.

There are a few counts of this clonotype. The rearrangement joins TRBV19 to TRBJ2-1; D may be TRBD2 (5 bases). Germline V CDR1 and CDR2: LNHDA, SQIVND (reference sequence). This CDR3 region has 12 residues. V lost 2 bases and J lost 6, with 5 bases in between. CDR3 loop: CASSITSNEQFF. The CDR3 DNA reads TGTGCCAGTAGTATAACTAGCAATGAGCAGTTCTTC.

There are many counts of this clonotype. The V and J genes are TRBV4-3 and TRBJ1-1, with D possibly TRBD1 on 6 matching bases. The CDR3 totals 14 residues. V lost 1 base to trimming and J lost 3 bases, with 9 bases between them. Germline-derived CDR1 and CDR2 are LGHNA and YSLEER. The CDR3 reads CASSQGQVHTEAFF. As DNA, the CDR3 is TGCGCCAGCAGCCAAGGACAGGTACACACTGAAGCTTTCTTT.

This clonotype has ten or more counts. The chain couples TRBV7-2 to TRBJ2-1, with TRBD2 as a possible D gene (6 bases). V gave up 2 bases and J gave up 3 bases, with 17 bases separating them. The CDR3 spans 17 residues. The germline V gene encodes CDR1 SGHTA and CDR2 FQGNSA. CDR3 sequence reads: CASSLLSGSSIYNEQFF. The DNA of the CDR3 is TGTGCCAGCAGCTTACTCTCCGGGAGCTCCATCTACAATGAGCAGTTCTTC.

This clonotype was counted ten times or more. This chain links TRBV28 with TRBJ1-1; D might be TRBD1 (6 bases). The germline V and J ends were trimmed by 4 bases and 2 bases, with 17 bases remaining between them. This CDR3 comprises 16 residues. The V gene's germline CDR1 is MDHEN and CDR2 SYDVKM. In DNA, the CDR3 is TGTGCCAGCAGTTCACAGGAAGGACAGTTCAACACTGAAGCTTTCTTT. Translation gives CASSSQEGQFNTEAFF. The whole variable domain, filled in from reference TRBV28 and TRBJ1-1, reads DVKVTQSSRYLVKRTGEKVFLECVQDMDHENMFWYRQDPGLGLRLIYFSYDVKMKEKGDIPEGYSVSREKKERFSLILESASTNQTSMYLCASSSQEGQFNTEAFFGQGTRLTVV.

The chain couples TRBV30 to TRBJ1-2; D is perhaps TRBD1 (6 bases). CDR3 length: 15 residues. The germline V gene has CDR1 GTSNPN and CDR2 SVGIG (reference sequence). Trimming took 3 bases from V and 1 from J, leaving 15 bases between them. This CDR3 reads CAWRDDRNYNYGYTF. The CDR3 DNA sequence: TGTGCCTGGAGGGATGACAGGAACTATAACTATGGCTACACCTTC.

There are many counts of this clonotype. The J gene is TRBJ1-2, the V gene TRBV28; 7 positions agree with TRBD1. Germline V lookup: CDR1 MDHEN, CDR2 SYDVKM. Trimming took 5 bases from V and 7 from J; bases not matched to a gene: 10. This CDR3 spans 14 amino acids. Here the CDR3 DNA reads TGTGCCAGCAGTCCGTCCGGGACAGATGGTGGCTACACCTTC. Its protein is CASSPSGTDGGYTF.

This rearrangement joins TRBV28 to TRBJ2-1; tentative D call: TRBD2 (6 bases). The CDR3 extends over 14 amino acids. Germline CDR1 and CDR2: MDHEN and SYDVKM. V lost 3 bases, J lost 5 bases, and 11 bases lay in between. This CDR3 is CASSLRGTNNEQFF. CDR3 nucleotides: TGTGCCAGCAGTTTGCGGGGTACTAACAATGAGCAGTTCTTC.

This clonotype has a count of ten or more. The CDR3 DNA is TGCGCCAGCAGCCGCGACACCTCCTACGAGCAGTACTTC. Translated, it gives CASSRDTSYEQYF. The V and J genes are TRBV4-1 and TRBJ2-7; no firm D call. The CDR3 length is 13 residues. V was pared by 4 bases and J by 0 bases, with 7 bases between. Germline assignment: CDR1 MGHRA and CDR2 YSYEKL.

This clonotype was counted many times. The CDR3 DNA reads as TGCGCCAGCAGCCACGGGACAGCTGAAAAGGGAGGGAAACTGTTTTTT. It is translated as CASSHGTAEKGGKLFF. This sequence joins TRBV5-1 and TRBJ1-4, with 7 positions matching TRBD1. CDR1 SGHRS and CDR2 YFSETQ come from the germline V gene. After removal of 4 bases from V and 11 bases from J, the junction contained 17 bases not matched to a gene. The length of the CDR3 is 16 residues.

In its sample, this clonotype was seen many times. The CDR3 nucleotides are TGTGCCAGCAGCATAGGGGCCGGTACTGAAGCTTTCTTT. This codes for CASSIGAGTEAFF. V and J are TRBV7-8 and TRBJ1-1; weak D call: TRBD1 (5 bases). Trimming left V 5 bases short and J 5 bases short, with 12 bases between. This CDR3 spans 13 amino acids. Germline V gene lookup returns CDR1 SGHVS and CDR2 FQNEAQ. The complete variable domain, with remaining parts taken from reference TRBV7-8 and TRBJ1-1, reads GAGVSQSPRYKVAKRGQDVALRCDPISGHVSLFWYQQALGQGPEFLTYFQNEAQLDKSGLPSDRFFAERPEGSVSTLKIQRTQQEDSAVYLCASSIGAGTEAFFGQGTRLTVV.

This clonotype was detected only a few times. The rearrangement links TRBV6-2 or TRBV6-3 to TRBJ1-1; 9 bases match TRBD1. The V gene's germline CDR1 is MNHEY and CDR2 SVGEGT. CDR3 length equals 14 residues. V lost 5 bases to trimming and J lost 2 bases; unmatched junction nucleotides: 3. The CDR3 coding sequence is TGTGCCAGCAGTAGGACAGGGGATAACACTGAAGCTTTCTTT. This gives the protein CASSRTGDNTEAFF.